This T cell receptor beta chain is from a study of control samples from healthy donors and cancer patients. The CDR3 has 14 amino acids. J gave up 2 bases and V 6 bases, and 1 base lay outside the gene matches. CDR1 and CDR2 from the germline V gene are SGHRS and YFSETQ. TCRdb's table, derived via immunoSEQ multiplex PCR, lists solely in-frame clones and lacks some. The sample holds tens of thousands of clones, about 88% seen once. The sample taken for sequencing was blood. This chain connects TRBV5-1 to TRBJ2-1, with 11 bases aligning to TRBD2. The clonotype comes from a woman between 50 and 59 years old in good health. CDR3 in amino acids: CASTTSGAYNEQFF. The CDR3 DNA follows: TGCGCCAGCACGACTAGCGGGGCCTACAATGAGCAGTTCTTC. Filled out from reference TRBV5-1 and TRBJ2-1, the complete variable domain reads KAGVTQTPRYLIKTRGQQVTLSCSPISGHRSVSWYQQTPGQGLQFLFEYFSETQRNKGNFPGRFSGRQFSNSRSEMNVSTLELGDSALYLCASTTSGAYNEQFFGPGTRLTVL.